What follows are 8 T cell receptor beta chains derived from one specimen sequenced in a study of shared clonotypes between healthy human individuals. Assay used: immunoSEQ multiplex PCR; TCRdb lists only in-frame clones, some missing. The sample carries 1,100,000 or so clones, approximately 80% recorded once. The sequenced sample consisted of memory CD4+ T cells from PBMCs. Subset noted: CD45RA-negative fraction. These receptors were obtained from a man aged 18 to 30 in good health. Some clones in this sample may be carry-over from other donors' samples.

This clone appeared many times. This same CDR3 is encoded by further DNA sequences in the sample. V gene TRBV10-3 combines with J gene TRBJ2-5; a weak D match, TRBD2 (5 bases). The length of the CDR3 is 15 residues. V was cut by 0 bases and J by 1 base, with 9 bases left in between. CDR1 and CDR2 (germline): ENHRY, SYGVKD. Here the CDR3 DNA reads TGTGCCATCAGTGAGTCGAGGGTAGCCCAAGAGACCCAGTACTTC. Amino acid sequence: CAISESRVAQETQYF.

This chain connects TRBV5-8 to TRBJ2-7, with 7 nucleotides matching TRBD1. There are 14 residues in the CDR3. The trim removed 4 bases at V and 0 bases at J, leaving 4 bases unmatched. Germline CDR1 SGHTS, CDR2 YDEGEE. CDR3 sequence: CASSRTGLSYEQYF. In nucleotides, the CDR3 is TGTGCCAGCAGCCGGACAGGCCTCTCCTACGAGCAGTACTTC.

This rearrangement joins TRBV11-2 to TRBJ2-1; tentative D call: TRBD2 (6 bases). There are 15 residues in the CDR3. V was pared by 1 base and J by 9 bases, with 16 bases between. Germline loops: CDR1 SGHAT, CDR2 FQNNGV. This CDR3 is CASSLVGGVGGEQFF. CDR3 sequence (DNA): TGTGCCAGCAGCTTAGTAGGAGGGGTGGGTGGTGAGCAGTTCTTC.

V gene TRBV9 combines with J gene TRBJ2-7; D may match TRBD1 or TRBD2 (5 bases each). The CDR3 runs 15 residues. Trimming took off 3 bases at V and 6 bases at J, with 19 bases between the two ends. Germline V lookup: CDR1 SGDLS, CDR2 YYNGEE. Here the CDR3 reads CASSANGIARGEQYF. The CDR3 nucleotides read TGTGCCAGCAGCGCCAACGGAATAGCGAGGGGCGAGCAGTACTTC.

This clone was seen a single time. This chain links TRBV5-1 with TRBJ2-6; no reliable D call. The length of the CDR3 is 16 residues. V was shortened by 2 bases and J by 4 bases, with 13 bases between the two germline ends. From germline, CDR1 is SGHRS and CDR2 YFSETQ. The CDR3 region is CASSLLGGFGANVLTF. DNA for the CDR3: TGCGCCAGCAGCTTATTAGGCGGCTTCGGGGCCAACGTCCTGACTTTC. Based on the CDR3 plus reference TRBV5-1 and TRBJ2-6, the full variable domain is KAGVTQTPRYLIKTRGQQVTLSCSPISGHRSVSWYQQTPGQGLQFLFEYFSETQRNKGNFPGRFSGRQFSNSRSEMNVSTLELGDSALYLCASSLLGGFGANVLTFGAGSRLTVL.

In regard to this clone: A much larger clone lies one base from this, so it may be a read error. This chain uses TRBV11-1 with TRBJ1-1; D is ambiguous. The V gene lost 5 bases and the J gene lost 0 bases, with 7 bases spanning the gap. The CDR3 is made up of 13 amino acids. Looked up from germline, CDR1 is SGHAT and CDR2 is FQDESV (reference sequence). CDR3 nucleotides: TGTGCCAGCAGCCCGGGATTGAACACTGAAGCTTTCTTT. Its translation: CASSPGLNTEAFF.

This clone was seen only once. This chain uses TRBV19 with TRBJ2-1; 10 bases fit TRBD1. Germline V lookup: CDR1 LNHDA, CDR2 SQIVND (reference sequence). V was clipped by 5 bases and J by 8 bases; unmatched bases: 9. This CDR3 is 15 amino acids long. CDR3 nucleotides: TGTGCCAGTAGTTACCGGGACAGGGGACGCGATGAGCAGTTCTTC. This translates into CASSYRDRGRDEQFF.

CDR3 in DNA: TGTGCCATCAGTGAGCCGCGGGGTCTATCCTACGAGCAGTACTTC. Translated, it gives CAISEPRGLSYEQYF. The genes are TRBV10-3 and TRBJ2-7; a possible D gene is TRBD2 (6 bases). Trimming removed 2 bases at V and 1 base at J, with 12 bases between. Germline V gives CDR1 ENHRY, CDR2 SYGVKD. The CDR3 is 15 residues long.